This T cell receptor (beta chain) was sequenced in a study of T cell changes during pregnancy in multiple sclerosis. Profiling relied on immunoSEQ multiplex PCR, and the TCRdb table lists in-frame clones only, not all of them. The sample records approximately 9,000 clones, approximately 86% being singletons. This clone was counted a few times. The CDR3 is 14 amino acids. Germline V gene data show CDR1 as MNHNS and CDR2 as SASEGT. Trimming shortened V by 4 bases and J by 2 bases, and 11 bases separated the two germline ends. This sequence originates from a female donor in good health, enrolled as a control in a pregnancy study. The sample consisted of CD8+ T cells from peripheral blood mononuclear cells, taken in the third trimester of pregnancy. The chain combines TRBV6-1 with TRBJ2-5; perhaps TRBD2 as D (7 bases). The CDR3 region is CASSARGGQETQYF. Here the CDR3 DNA reads TGTGCCAGCAGTGCCAGGGGAGGGCAAGAGACCCAGTACTTC.